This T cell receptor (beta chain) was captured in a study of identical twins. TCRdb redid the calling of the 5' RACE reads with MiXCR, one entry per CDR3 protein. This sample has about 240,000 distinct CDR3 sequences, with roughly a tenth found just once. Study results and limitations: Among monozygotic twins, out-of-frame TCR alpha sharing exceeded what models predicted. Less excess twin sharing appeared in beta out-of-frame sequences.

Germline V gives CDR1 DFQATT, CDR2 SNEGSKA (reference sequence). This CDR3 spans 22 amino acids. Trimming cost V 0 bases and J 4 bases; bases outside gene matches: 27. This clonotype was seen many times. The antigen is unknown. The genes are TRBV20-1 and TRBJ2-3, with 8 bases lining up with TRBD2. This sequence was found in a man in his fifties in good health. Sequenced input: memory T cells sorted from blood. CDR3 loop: CSARDIGLALVGGAVSPDTQYF. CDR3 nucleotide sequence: TGCAGTGCTAGAGATATAGGACTAGCTTTAGTCGGCGGGGCGGTTAGTCCAGATACGCAGTATTTT.